These T cell receptor beta chains were read from a single sample in a study of Ad26.COV2.S vaccination and SARS-CoV-2 variants. Clones were sequenced by immunoSEQ multiplex PCR, and TCRdb holds only the in-frame ones, with some missing. The sample records fewer than 500,000 clones, 80% to 95% being singletons. The sequences come from peripheral blood, collected in a trial of Ad26.COV2.S vaccine versus placebo. The receptor source for this set is a person between 18 and 65 years old who received the Ad26.COV2.S COVID-19 vaccine or a placebo. Both conserved end residues are part of each CDR3. The D gene is left open where the match is weak. Only part of the rows carry a size: once, few, many, or a class if the clone is expanded.

>TRBJ2-1|-|TRBV27|-
TGTGCCAGCAGTCCCTGGCGGGGGCTAGGATACAATGAGCAGTTCTTC
CASSPWRGLGYNEQFF
>TRBJ2-2|-|TRBV2|-
TGTGCCAGTAAGACAGGTTACACCGGGGAGCTGTTTTTT
CASKTGYTGELFF
>TRBJ2-7|-|TRBV27|-
TGTGCCAGCAGTATACTAAACTTCGGACAGCCCTACGAGCAGTACTTC
CASSILNFGQPYEQYF
>TRBJ2-4|TRBD2|TRBV4-2|-
TGTGCCAGCAGCCTCGCGCCTCTCCCTTTGGCGGGAGTGGAAAACATTCAGTACTTC
CASSLAPLPLAGVENIQYF
>TRBJ2-7|-|TRBV5-6|-
TGTGCCAGCAGCTTGCGGTTCGGGGGAGGCGTCACCGAGCAGTACTTC
CASSLRFGGGVTEQYF
>TRBJ2-3|-|TRBV9|-
TGTGCCAGCAGCGTCCGGGGGCCTAGCACAGATACGCAGTATTTT
CASSVRGPSTDTQYF
>TRBJ2-3|TRBD2|TRBV4-3|-
TGCGCCAGCAGCCAGAATATTGGCAGACTAGCGGGAGGCACAGATACGCAGTATTTT
CASSQNIGRLAGGTDTQYF
>TRBJ1-1|-|TRBV5-4|-
TGTGCCAGCAGCTTGGACCGAAGATTGAACACTGAAGCTTTCTTT
CASSLDRRLNTEAFF
>TRBJ2-3|-|TRBV5-1|-
TGCGCCAGCAGCTTGGCCCCCGCGGGGGCTCCGAGGCATACGCAGTATTTT
CASSLAPAGAPRHTQYF
>TRBJ1-4|TRBD1|TRBV28|-
TGTGCCAGCACCACGACAGGGAGTCTGTTTTTT
CASTTTGSLFF
>TRBJ2-5|-|TRBV29-1|-
TGCAGCGTTGAGGGGGTACCTGATATGATAGAGACCCAGTACTTC
CSVEGVPDMIETQYF
>TRBJ2-7|TRBD2|TRBV29-1|-
TGCAGCGTTAAGGCGGGAGGCGCCTACGAGCAGTACTTC
CSVKAGGAYEQYF
>TRBJ2-2|-|TRBV29-1|-
TGCAGCGCATCGGGTAGCGGAGGGCAGAACACCGGGGAGCTGTTTTTT
CSASGSGGQNTGELFF
>TRBJ2-6|TRBD1|TRBV28|-
TGTGCCAGCAGCAGAATCGGGACAGGGGGCATTGGGGCCAACGTCCTGACTTTC
CASSRIGTGGIGANVLTF
>TRBJ2-2|-|TRBV4-1|many
TGCGCCAGCAGCCAGAAATCGGGACCGCACGGGACCGGGGAGCTGTTTTTT
CASSQKSGPHGTGELFF
>TRBJ2-2|-|TRBV4-3|-
TGCGCCAGCAGCCAAGATCTCAGTGGGACGAACACCGGGGAGCTGTTTTTT
CASSQDLSGTNTGELFF
>TRBJ2-7|-|TRBV14|-
TGTGCCAGCAGCATAGTACAGGGCTACGAGCAGTACTTC
CASSIVQGYEQYF
>TRBJ1-2|-|TRBV5-4|-
TGTGCCAGCAGCCCGGGGCTCCTTGCTAACTATGGCTACACCTTC
CASSPGLLANYGYTF
>TRBJ2-3|-|TRBV15|-
TGTGCCACCAGCAGAGTAGCCGGGACCTATGAGGCAGATACGCAGTATTTT
CATSRVAGTYEADTQYF
>TRBJ2-1|-|TRBV4-3|-
TGCGCCAGCAGCCAAGGTTCCGCGCTGAGCTCCTACAATGAGCAGTTCTTC
CASSQGSALSSYNEQFF
>TRBJ1-2|TRBD1|TRBV24-1|-
TGTGCCACCAGGCCGACAGGGGTGGAAGGCTACACCTTC
CATRPTGVEGYTF
>TRBJ2-7|-|TRBV29-1|-
TGCAGCGTGACGTCGACAGCTTCCTACGAGCAGTACTTC
CSVTSTASYEQYF
>TRBJ1-2|-|TRBV2|-
TGTGCCAGCAGTGACAGGAACTATGGCTACACCTTC
CASSDRNYGYTF
>TRBJ1-4|-|TRBV5-1|-
TGCGCCAGCAGCCATGAAAGCGGGGGAGAAAAACTGTTTTTT
CASSHESGGEKLFF
>TRBJ1-6|-|TRBV6-4|-
TGTGCCAGCAGTTCGGAAGCCAATTCACCCCTCCACTTT
CASSSEANSPLHF
>TRBJ2-3|TRBD1|TRBV19|-
TGTGCCAGTAGTATTCCAGGACAGGGGACAGATACGCAGTATTTT
CASSIPGQGTDTQYF
>TRBJ2-7|-|TRBV7-8|few
TGTGCCACTCGATTGGGGGCCTCCTACGAGCAGTACTTC
CATRLGASYEQYF
>TRBJ1-2|TRBD1|TRBV28|-
TGTGCCAGCAGCCCGGGGACAGTAGCACCCCTTTTTAACTATGGCTACACCTTC
CASSPGTVAPLFNYGYTF
>TRBJ1-2|-|TRBV10-2|-
TGCGCCAGCAGTGAGTATGGCAATAACTATGGCTACACCTTC
CASSEYGNNYGYTF
>TRBJ2-7|-|TRBV27|-
TGTGCCAGCAGTTGGGGGATCACCTACGAGCAGTACTTC
CASSWGITYEQYF
>TRBJ2-7|TRBD2|TRBV11-2|-
TGTGCCAGCAGCTTAGATTTTTGGGCTAGCGGTGTCCACGAGCAGTACTTC
CASSLDFWASGVHEQYF
>TRBJ2-7|-|TRBV7-9|few
TGTGCCAGCAGCTTAGAGGCTAGCAGAAGCTCCTACGAGCAGTACTTC
CASSLEASRSSYEQYF
>TRBJ2-1|-|TRBV4-1|-
TGCGCCAGCAGCCAAGGAAATGGGGGGCTTTTTGAGCAGTTCTTC
CASSQGNGGLFEQFF
>TRBJ2-1|TRBD2|TRBV29-1|-
TGCAGCGTTGAAGTCGGAGGGGACTACTACAATGAGCAGTTCTTC
CSVEVGGDYYNEQFF
>TRBJ1-4|-|TRBV7-9|-
TGTGCCGGTGAAGCTGAGTCTAATGAAAAACTGTTTTTT
CAGEAESNEKLFF
>TRBJ2-2|TRBD2|TRBV24-1|-
TGTGCCACCAGTGATCCCGGGGCTAGCGGGAGTTTTACCGGGGAGCTGTTTTTT
CATSDPGASGSFTGELFF
>TRBJ2-2|TRBD2|TRBV12-5|-
TGTGCTAGTGGTTTGGTAGTGGGAAACGGGAGGGCCCTCCCCGGGGAGCTGTTTTTT
CASGLVVGNGRALPGELFF
>TRBJ2-7|-|TRBV6-2/TRBV6-3|once
TGTGCCAGCAGTTATAAGACAGCCTCCTACGAGCAGTACTTC
CASSYKTASYEQYF
>TRBJ1-5|-|TRBV27|-
TGTGCCAGCAGTTCAGGACAGTATTCCCAGCCCCAGCATTTT
CASSSGQYSQPQHF
>TRBJ1-1|-|TRBV7-2|-
TGTGCCAGCAGCTTAGGCAGTTGGAGTACTGAAGCTTTCTTT
CASSLGSWSTEAFF
>TRBJ2-5|-|TRBV5-5|-
TGTGCCAGCAGCTTACAGGGTTCAGAGACCCAGTACTTC
CASSLQGSETQYF
>TRBJ2-1|TRBD2|TRBV27|-
TGTGCCAGCAGTTTCTTAACTAGCGGCGTCTACAATGAGCAGTTCTTC
CASSFLTSGVYNEQFF
>TRBJ2-2|TRBD2|TRBV9|-
TGTGCCAGCAGCGTAGACGGAGCGGGAGGGCCAACCGGGGAGCTGTTTTTT
CASSVDGAGGPTGELFF
>TRBJ2-1|-|TRBV5-5|-
TGTGCCAGCAGCGTCCAGGGATACAATGAGCAGTTCTTC
CASSVQGYNEQFF
>TRBJ2-5|-|TRBV9|-
TGTGCCAGCAGCGTAAGTCTAGCGACTCAAGAGACCCAGTACTTC
CASSVSLATQETQYF
>TRBJ2-1|-|TRBV7-9|-
TGTGCCAGCAGCTTAGTCGCCAAGAACAATGAGCAGTTCTTC
CASSLVAKNNEQFF
>TRBJ2-3|-|TRBV21-1|-
TGTGCCAGCACCCGAGCGGGACTAGCGGGAGTAACCCCCGGGGATACGCAGTATTTT
CASTRAGLAGVTPGDTQYF
>TRBJ2-2|-|TRBV5-4|few
TGTGCCAGCAGCTTGGGCGGGAACACCGGGGAGCTGTTTTTT
CASSLGGNTGELFF
>TRBJ1-1|TRBD1|TRBV9|once
TGTGCCAGCAGCGAGGGGACAGGGGGGAACACTGAAGCTTTCTTT
CASSEGTGGNTEAFF
>TRBJ1-1|-|TRBV5-6|-
TGTGCCAGCAGCTTGTCAGACACCAACATGAACACTGAAGCTTTCTTT
CASSLSDTNMNTEAFF
>TRBJ1-3|-|TRBV19|-
TGTGCCAGTAGTCCGGAATTGGCGCGGGCATCTGGAAACACCATATATTTT
CASSPELARASGNTIYF